These T cell receptor beta chains were read from a single sample in a study of beta chain features in type 1 diabetes. Sequencing was performed with immunoSEQ multiplex PCR; in TCRdb, only in-frame clones are kept and a portion is missing. In the table there are under 900,000 clones, roughly 15% of which are singletons. Sequenced sample: naive CD4+ T cells from blood. The source is a woman aged 18-29 years in good health. Each CDR3 is given without its conserved first and last residue.

j_call v_call cdr3_aa
TRBJ2-1 TRBV11-1 ASSLQGGGYNEQF
TRBJ1-4 TRBV7-2 ASSLPGGYEKLF
TRBJ1-5 TRBV19 ASSTRRDRFNQPQH
TRBJ2-5 TRBV27 ASSWGSRGETQY
TRBJ2-1 TRBV28 ASRPSGRVNEQF
TRBJ1-2 TRBV27 ASSNTGDYGYT
TRBJ2-5 TRBV5-6 ASSDTGRIETQY
TRBJ1-2 TRBV25-1 ASSDGGGAAVGYT
TRBJ1-2 TRBV28 ASKEFGGYGYT
TRBJ2-1 TRBV15 ATSRETGLSGEQF
TRBJ1-5 TRBV5-6 ASSPRGAASNQPQH
TRBJ1-5 TRBV7-9 ASSLGGGQGGQPQH
TRBJ2-1 TRBV11-2 ASTDESGSFNEQF
TRBJ2-2 TRBV7-8 ASSLVAGGNTGELF
TRBJ1-2 TRBV5-1 ASKRTGIDGYT
TRBJ2-1 TRBV6-5 ASPLDNEQF
TRBJ2-1 TRBV7-8 ASSLRTSPSRF
TRBJ1-5 TRBV5-6 ASSLGPDQPQH
TRBJ2-3 TRBV4-1 ASSQVGTGSDTQY
TRBJ1-1 TRBV6-6 ASSYSMNTEAF
TRBJ1-2 TRBV28 ASRLHQGPQVYGYT
TRBJ1-6 TRBV9 ASSDNRASPLH
TRBJ2-1 TRBV7-8 ASSLAGGFGEQF
TRBJ2-7 TRBV7-8 ASSLGVPLYEQY
TRBJ1-1 TRBV2 ASSYSTEAF
TRBJ1-5 TRBV18 ASSPTGDSNQPQH
TRBJ2-1 TRBV5-1 ASSELAGNSYNEQF
TRBJ2-2 TRBV4-1 ASSQDSGGRRYTGELF
TRBJ1-4 TRBV2 ASSLEDSAMGKLF